The clone carrying this TCR beta chain has just one count. Trimming removed 4 bases at V and 3 bases at J, with 25 bases between. CDR1 and CDR2 (germline): LGHDT, YNNKEL (reference sequence). The CDR3 has 19 amino acids. Original processing methods: Reference gene primer amplification gave estimated nucleated cell counts. Method: immunoSEQ multiplex PCR; TCRdb's copy keeps in-frame clones and lacks some. V and J calls and clone size follow that table, whereas D and trimming were derived from the DNA. The sample lists over 100,000 clones, 91% occurring once. The data are from a study of blood T cell repertoires in COVID-19. About the research overall: Specimens from acute and convalescent COVID-19 originated in the United States, Italy and Spain. Sources were T cells, B-cell-depleted T cells, or PBMCs; the material itself was cDNA or gDNA.

Sample: peripheral blood. The clonotype comes from a human donor in a cohort sampled during active COVID-19. The chain recombines TRBV3-1 (or the pseudogene TRBV3-2) with TRBJ1-3; a weak D match, TRBD1 (6 bases). In nucleotides, the CDR3 is TGTGCCAGCAGCCCCGACTACTTACCTACAGGGCTAAATGGAAACACCATATATTTT. It is translated as CASSPDYLPTGLNGNTIYF.